A selection of T cell receptor beta chains follows, all from one sample in a study of cytomegalovirus exposure and HLA in healthy donors. This table comes from immunoSEQ multiplex PCR, and its TCRdb copy is limited to in-frame clones, with some not included. Seen here are 150,000 or so clones, around 66% observed once, and the top ten hold about 2.9%. Material: PBMCs. The receptors derive from a woman aged 25 to 39 in good health and CMV-seropositive. The CDR3 runs from the conserved cysteine through the conserved F or W. Each record gives: J gene, D gene, V gene, clone size, CDR3 protein, CDR3 DNA. D genes are given only for firm matches. Clone size is not always given. Where it is, it says once, few, many or a class for expanded clones.

>TRBJ2-3|.|TRBV9|once
CASSVHQGQTADTQYF
TGTGCCAGCAGCGTACATCAGGGACAAACCGCAGATACGCAGTATTTT
>TRBJ1-5|.|TRBV6-5|.
CASASGRGGHQPQHF
TGTGCCAGCGCCTCGGGGCGGGGGGGGCATCAGCCCCAGCATTTT
>TRBJ1-6|TRBD1|TRBV5-6|few
CASSRLDRVNSPLHF
TGTGCCAGCAGCCGCCTGGACAGGGTGAACTCACCCCTCCACTTT
>TRBJ2-7|TRBD1|TRBV10-3|few
CAISTGQGAYEQYF
TGTGCCATCAGTACAGGACAGGGGGCGTACGAGCAGTACTTC
>TRBJ2-7|.|TRBV6-5|.
CASSPRGYEQYF
TGTGCCAGCAGTCCCAGGGGCTACGAGCAGTACTTC
>TRBJ1-1|.|TRBV18|.
CASSPLLGEVTEAFF
TGTGCCAGCTCACCACTTCTGGGGGAGGTCACTGAAGCTTTCTTT
>TRBJ2-1|.|TRBV18|few
CASSPPSGDDWNEQFF
TGTGCCAGCTCACCACCATCAGGGGATGATTGGAATGAGCAGTTCTTC
>TRBJ1-5|.|TRBV7-2|.
CASSLLVQRSQPQHF
TGTGCCAGCAGCTTACTGGTGCAGCGAAGTCAGCCCCAGCATTTT
>TRBJ2-7|.|TRBV11-2|few
CASSLDEHKGSYEQYF
TGTGCCAGCAGCTTAGATGAGCATAAGGGGTCCTACGAGCAGTACTTC
>TRBJ1-5|.|TRBV6-5|.
CASNRGLGQPQHF
TGTGCCAGCAATAGGGGACTCGGTCAGCCCCAGCATTTT
>TRBJ2-7|.|TRBV5-6|.
CASSFTRVEQYF
TGTGCCAGCAGCTTCACTCGAGTCGAGCAGTACTTC
>TRBJ2-7|.|TRBV6-1|.
CASSEMLSQGEQYF
TGTGCCAGCAGTGAAATGCTAAGCCAGGGCGAGCAGTACTTC
>TRBJ1-5|.|TRBV18|.
CASSPGQIAISHQHF
TGTGCCAGCTCACCAGGACAAATAGCAATCAGCCATCAGCATTTT
>TRBJ2-1|.|TRBV7-2|.
CASSPGTANYNEQFF
TGTGCCAGCAGCCCTGGGACTGCAAATTACAATGAGCAGTTCTTC
>TRBJ2-2|.|TRBV28|.
CASRAKLFF
TGTGCCAGCAGAGCAAAGCTGTTTTTT
>TRBJ1-5|TRBD1|TRBV27|few
CASSLYGQDNQPQHF
TGTGCCAGCAGTTTATACGGACAGGACAATCAGCCCCAGCATTTT
>TRBJ1-1|.|TRBV21-1|.
CASSKGSRNTEAFF
TGTGCCAGCAGCAAAGGATCTAGGAACACTGAAGCTTTCTTT
>TRBJ1-6|.|TRBV18|.
CASSSTPTQGNSPLHF
TGTGCCAGCTCATCAACTCCCACTCAGGGCAATTCACCCCTCCACTTT
>TRBJ2-7|.|TRBV19|.
CASSTRVTLTYEQYF
TGTGCCAGTAGTACCCGGGTCACACTAACCTACGAGCAGTACTTC
>TRBJ2-5|.|TRBV11-2|.
CASSSPGVETQYF
TGTGCCAGCAGCTCTCCAGGGGTGGAGACCCAGTACTTC
>TRBJ2-1|TRBD1|TRBV6-5|.
CASSRDRGREQFF
TGTGCCAGCAGTCGGGACAGGGGCAGGGAGCAGTTCTTC
>TRBJ2-7|.|TRBV15|.
CATSRDFASTYEQYF
TGTGCCACCAGCAGAGATTTTGCTAGCACCTACGAGCAGTACTTC
>TRBJ1-5|TRBD1|TRBV9|.
CASSAQGGVNQPQHF
TGTGCCAGCAGCGCCCAGGGGGGTGTAAATCAGCCCCAGCATTTT
>TRBJ1-2|.|TRBV5-4|.
CASSLETPYGYTF
TGTGCCAGCAGCTTGGAGACACCCTATGGCTACACCTTC
>TRBJ1-4|.|TRBV4-2|once
CASSQQSTTNEKLFF
TGTGCCAGCAGCCAACAGTCAACAACTAATGAAAAACTGTTTTTT
>TRBJ2-7|TRBD2|TRBV19|once
CASSPSGGFYEQYF
TGTGCCAGTAGTCCTAGCGGGGGGTTCTACGAGCAGTACTTC
>TRBJ1-5|TRBD1|TRBV28|.
CASSLRQGGQPQHF
TGTGCCAGCAGTTTAAGACAGGGGGGTCAGCCCCAGCATTTT
>TRBJ2-5|TRBD2|TRBV7-9|few
CASSCIWAGGSQETQYF
TGTGCCAGCAGCTGTATATGGGCGGGAGGATCACAAGAGACCCAGTACTTC
>TRBJ2-1|TRBD1|TRBV12-5|.
CASGFRQGNNEQFF
TGTGCTAGTGGTTTTAGACAGGGAAACAATGAGCAGTTCTTC
>TRBJ2-1|.|TRBV5-4|.
CASSSVGENEQFF
TGTGCCAGCAGCTCGGTAGGGGAAAATGAGCAGTTCTTC
>TRBJ1-1|TRBD1|TRBV7-9|.
CASSHSGTGRMNTEAFF
TGTGCCAGCAGCCATAGCGGGACAGGGCGCATGAACACTGAAGCTTTCTTT
>TRBJ2-4|TRBD1|TRBV2|medium-sized
CASSESLQGAFESIQYF
TGTGCCAGCAGTGAAAGCCTTCAGGGGGCGTTCGAAAGCATTCAGTACTTC
>TRBJ1-1|.|TRBV7-8|.
CASSLEWSLAFF
TGTGCCAGCAGCTTAGAATGGAGTTTGGCTTTCTTT
>TRBJ2-7|TRBD2|TRBV7-8|.
CASSDPSGGIYEQYF
TGTGCCAGCAGCGACCCTAGCGGGGGGATTTACGAGCAGTACTTC
>TRBJ2-3|TRBD1|TRBV9|.
CASSAETGTDTQYF
TGTGCCAGCAGCGCAGAGACAGGGACAGATACGCAGTATTTT